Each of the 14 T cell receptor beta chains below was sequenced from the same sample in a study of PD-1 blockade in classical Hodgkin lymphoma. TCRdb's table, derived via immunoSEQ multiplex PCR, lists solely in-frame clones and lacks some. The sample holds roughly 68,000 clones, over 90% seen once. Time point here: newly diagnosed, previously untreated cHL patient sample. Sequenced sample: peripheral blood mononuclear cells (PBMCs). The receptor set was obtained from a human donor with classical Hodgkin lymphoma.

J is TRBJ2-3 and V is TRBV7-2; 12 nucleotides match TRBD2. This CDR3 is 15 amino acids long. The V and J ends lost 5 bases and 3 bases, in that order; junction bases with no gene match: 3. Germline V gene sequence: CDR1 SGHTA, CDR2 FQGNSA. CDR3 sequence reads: CASSLGLAGTDTQYF. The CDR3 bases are TGTGCCAGCAGCCTCGGACTAGCGGGAACAGATACGCAGTATTTT.

In DNA form, the CDR3 reads TGTGCCAGCAGGACCGACTCGGACACTGAAGCTTTCTTT. Amino acid sequence: CASRTDSDTEAFF. The chain couples TRBV21-1 to TRBJ1-1. TRBV21-1 is shown as a pseudogene. The length of the CDR3 is 13 residues.

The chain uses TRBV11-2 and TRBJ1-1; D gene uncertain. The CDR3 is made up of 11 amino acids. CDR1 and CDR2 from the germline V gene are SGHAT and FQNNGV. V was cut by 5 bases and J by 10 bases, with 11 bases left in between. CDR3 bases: TGTGCCAGCAGCCCTAAATTGGGAGCTTTCTTT. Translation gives CASSPKLGAFF.

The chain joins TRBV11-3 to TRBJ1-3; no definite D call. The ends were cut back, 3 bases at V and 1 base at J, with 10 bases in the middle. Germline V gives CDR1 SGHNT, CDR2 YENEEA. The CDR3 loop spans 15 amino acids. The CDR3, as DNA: TGTGCCAGCAGCTTGGGAGGGCAATCTGGAAACACCATATATTTT. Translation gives CASSLGGQSGNTIYF.

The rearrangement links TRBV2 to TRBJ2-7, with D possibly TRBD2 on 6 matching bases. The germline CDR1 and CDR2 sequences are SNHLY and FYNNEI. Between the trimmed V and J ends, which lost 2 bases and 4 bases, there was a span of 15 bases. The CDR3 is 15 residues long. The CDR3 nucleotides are TGTGCCAGCAGTGAAAGGGCACTAGGGAGGTACGAGCAGTACTTC. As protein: CASSERALGRYEQYF.

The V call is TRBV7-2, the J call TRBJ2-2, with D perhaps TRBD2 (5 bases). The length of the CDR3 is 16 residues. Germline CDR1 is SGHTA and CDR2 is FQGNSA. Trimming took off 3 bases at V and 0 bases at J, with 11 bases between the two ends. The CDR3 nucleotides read TGTGCCAGCAGCTTCTTAACGGGGTCGAACACCGGGGAGCTGTTTTTT. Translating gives CASSFLTGSNTGELFF. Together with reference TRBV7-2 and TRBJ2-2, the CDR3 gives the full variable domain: GAGVSQSPSNKVTEKGKDVELRCDPISGHTALYWYRQSLGQGLEFLIYFQGNSAPDKSGLPSDRFSAERTGGSVSTLTIQRTQQEDSAVYLCASSFLTGSNTGELFFGEGSRLTVL.

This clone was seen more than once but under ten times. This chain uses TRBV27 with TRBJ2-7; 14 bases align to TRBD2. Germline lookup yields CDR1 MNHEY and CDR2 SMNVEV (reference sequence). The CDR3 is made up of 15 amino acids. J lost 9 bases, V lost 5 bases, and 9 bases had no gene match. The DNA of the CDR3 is TGTGCCAGCAGTACTGGGACTAGCGGGAGTGGAGGGCAGTACTTC. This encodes CASSTGTSGSGGQYF.

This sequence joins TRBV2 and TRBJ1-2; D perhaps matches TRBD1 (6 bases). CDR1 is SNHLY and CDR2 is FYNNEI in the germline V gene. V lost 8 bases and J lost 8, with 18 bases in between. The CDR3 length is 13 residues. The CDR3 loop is CASAFLRGGGYTF. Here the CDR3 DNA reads TGTGCCAGCGCCTTTCTCAGGGGTGGAGGCTACACCTTC.

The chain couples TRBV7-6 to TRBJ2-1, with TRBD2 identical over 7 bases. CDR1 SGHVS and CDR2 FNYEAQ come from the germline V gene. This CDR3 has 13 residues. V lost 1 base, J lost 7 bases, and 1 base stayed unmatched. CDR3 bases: TGTGCCAGCAGCTTAGGCGGGAGAAATGAGCAGTTCTTC. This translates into CASSLGGRNEQFF.

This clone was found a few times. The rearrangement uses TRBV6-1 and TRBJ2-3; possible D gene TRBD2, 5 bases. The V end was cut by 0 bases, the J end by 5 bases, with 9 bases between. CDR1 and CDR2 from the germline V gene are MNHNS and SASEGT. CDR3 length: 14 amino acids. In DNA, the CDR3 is TGTGCCAGCAGTGAAGCAGGAGGTTTAGATACGCAGTATTTT. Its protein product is CASSEAGGLDTQYF.

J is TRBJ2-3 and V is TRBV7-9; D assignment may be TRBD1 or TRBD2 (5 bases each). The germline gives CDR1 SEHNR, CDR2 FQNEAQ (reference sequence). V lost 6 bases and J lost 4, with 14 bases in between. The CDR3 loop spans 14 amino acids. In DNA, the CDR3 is TGTGCCAGCAGTACAGCTGGGGGACCAGATACGCAGTATTTT. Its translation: CASSTAGGPDTQYF.

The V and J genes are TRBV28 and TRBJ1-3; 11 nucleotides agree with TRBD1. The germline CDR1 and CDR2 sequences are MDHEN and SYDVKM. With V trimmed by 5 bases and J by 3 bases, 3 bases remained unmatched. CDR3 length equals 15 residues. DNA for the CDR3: TGTGCCAGCAGTGTGGACAGGGGGCTTGGAAACACCATATATTTT. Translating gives CASSVDRGLGNTIYF.

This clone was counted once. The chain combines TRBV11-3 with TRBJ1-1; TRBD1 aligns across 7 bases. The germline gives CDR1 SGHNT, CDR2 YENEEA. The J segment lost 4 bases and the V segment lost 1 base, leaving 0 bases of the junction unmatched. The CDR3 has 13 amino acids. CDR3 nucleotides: TGTGCCAGCAGCTTAGGACAGGGCACTGAAGCTTTCTTT. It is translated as CASSLGQGTEAFF.

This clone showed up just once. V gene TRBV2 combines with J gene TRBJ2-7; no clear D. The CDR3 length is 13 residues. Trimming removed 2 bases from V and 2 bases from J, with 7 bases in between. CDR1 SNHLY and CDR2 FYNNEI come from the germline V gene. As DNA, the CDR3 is TGTGCCAGCAGTGAAAAAGGACCCTACGAGCAGTACTTC. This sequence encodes CASSEKGPYEQYF. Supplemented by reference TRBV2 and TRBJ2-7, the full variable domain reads EPEVTQTPSHQVTQMGQEVILRCVPISNHLYFYWYRQILGQKVEFLVSFYNNEISEKSEIFDDQFSVERPDGSNFTLKIRSTKLEDSAMYFCASSEKGPYEQYFGPGTRLTVT.